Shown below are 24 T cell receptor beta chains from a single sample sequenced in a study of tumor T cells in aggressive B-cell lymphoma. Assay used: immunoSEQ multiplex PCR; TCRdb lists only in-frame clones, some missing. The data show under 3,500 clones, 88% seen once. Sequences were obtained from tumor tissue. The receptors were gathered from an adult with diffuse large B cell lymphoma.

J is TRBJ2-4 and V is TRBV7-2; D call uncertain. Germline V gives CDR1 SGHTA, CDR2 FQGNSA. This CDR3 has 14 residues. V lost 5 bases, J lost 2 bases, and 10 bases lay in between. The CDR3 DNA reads TGTGCCAGCAGCCCCGAGGAGACCAAAAACATTCAGTACTTC. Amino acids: CASSPEETKNIQYF.

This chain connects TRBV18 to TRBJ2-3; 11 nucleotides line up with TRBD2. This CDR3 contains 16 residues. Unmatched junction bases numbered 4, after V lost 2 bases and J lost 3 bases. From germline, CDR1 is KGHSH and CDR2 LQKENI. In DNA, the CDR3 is TGTGCCAGCTCACCATTAGCGGGGGGGCCAACAGATACGCAGTATTTT. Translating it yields CASSPLAGGPTDTQYF.

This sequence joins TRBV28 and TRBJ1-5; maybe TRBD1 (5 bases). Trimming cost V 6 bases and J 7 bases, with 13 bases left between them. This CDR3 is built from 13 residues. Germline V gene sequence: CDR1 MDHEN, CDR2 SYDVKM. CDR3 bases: TGTGCCAGCAGCCTGGGGGGAATCCAGCCCCAGCATTTT. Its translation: CASSLGGIQPQHF.

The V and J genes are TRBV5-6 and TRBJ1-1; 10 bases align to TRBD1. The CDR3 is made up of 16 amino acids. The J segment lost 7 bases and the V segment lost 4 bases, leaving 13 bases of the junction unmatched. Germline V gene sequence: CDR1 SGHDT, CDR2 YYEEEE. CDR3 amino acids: CASSTGQGVFSGEAFF. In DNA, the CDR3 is TGTGCCAGCAGCACCGGACAGGGGGTGTTTAGTGGTGAAGCTTTCTTT.

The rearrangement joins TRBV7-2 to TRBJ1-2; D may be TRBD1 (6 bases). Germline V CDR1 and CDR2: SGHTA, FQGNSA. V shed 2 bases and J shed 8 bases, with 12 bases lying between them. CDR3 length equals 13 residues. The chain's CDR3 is CASSLSDRQGYTF. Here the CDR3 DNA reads TGTGCCAGCAGCTTATCGGACAGACAGGGCTACACCTTC.

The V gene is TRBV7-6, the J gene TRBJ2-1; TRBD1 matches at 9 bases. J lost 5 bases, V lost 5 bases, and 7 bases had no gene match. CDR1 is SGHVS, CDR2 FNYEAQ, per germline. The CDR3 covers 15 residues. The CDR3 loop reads CASSVTGGAHNEQFF. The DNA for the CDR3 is TGTGCCAGCAGCGTTACAGGGGGCGCCCACAATGAGCAGTTCTTC.

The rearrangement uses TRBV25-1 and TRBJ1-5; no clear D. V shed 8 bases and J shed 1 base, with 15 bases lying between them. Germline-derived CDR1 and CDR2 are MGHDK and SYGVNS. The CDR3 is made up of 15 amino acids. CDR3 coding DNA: TGTGCCAGCCCAAAACGGTTCCCGAGCAATCAGCCCCAGCATTTT. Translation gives CASPKRFPSNQPQHF.

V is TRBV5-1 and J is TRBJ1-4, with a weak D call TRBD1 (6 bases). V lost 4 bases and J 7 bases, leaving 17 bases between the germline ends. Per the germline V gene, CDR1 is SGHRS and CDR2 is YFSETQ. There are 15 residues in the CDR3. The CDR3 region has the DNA TGCGCCAGCAGCCTCATTACAGGGAAAGGTGAAAAACTGTTTTTT. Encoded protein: CASSLITGKGEKLFF.

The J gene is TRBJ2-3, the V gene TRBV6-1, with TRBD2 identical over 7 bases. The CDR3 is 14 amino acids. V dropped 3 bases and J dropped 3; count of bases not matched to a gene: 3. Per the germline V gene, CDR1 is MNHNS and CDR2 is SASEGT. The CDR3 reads CASSDRGGTDTQYF. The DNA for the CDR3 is TGTGCCAGCAGTGATCGGGGAGGGACAGATACGCAGTATTTT.

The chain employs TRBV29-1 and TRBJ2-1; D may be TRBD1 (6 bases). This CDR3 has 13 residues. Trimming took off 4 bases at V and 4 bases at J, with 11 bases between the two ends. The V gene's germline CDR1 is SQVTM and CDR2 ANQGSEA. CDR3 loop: CSVAGQTYNEQFF. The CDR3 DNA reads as TGCAGCGTTGCCGGACAGACATACAATGAGCAGTTCTTC.

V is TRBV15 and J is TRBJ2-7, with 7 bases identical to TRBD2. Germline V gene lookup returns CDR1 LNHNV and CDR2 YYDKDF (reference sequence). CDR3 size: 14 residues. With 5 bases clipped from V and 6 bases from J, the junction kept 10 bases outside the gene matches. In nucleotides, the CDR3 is TGTGCCACCAGCGTAAGCGGGAAGAGGACCGAGCAGTACTTC. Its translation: CATSVSGKRTEQYF.

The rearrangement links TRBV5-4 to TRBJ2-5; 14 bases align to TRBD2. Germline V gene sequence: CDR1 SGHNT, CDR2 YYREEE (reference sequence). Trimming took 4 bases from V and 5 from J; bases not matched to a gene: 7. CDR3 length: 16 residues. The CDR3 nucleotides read TGTGCCAGCAGCCCTACGGGACTAGCGGGGGTGGAGACCCAGTACTTC. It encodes CASSPTGLAGVETQYF.

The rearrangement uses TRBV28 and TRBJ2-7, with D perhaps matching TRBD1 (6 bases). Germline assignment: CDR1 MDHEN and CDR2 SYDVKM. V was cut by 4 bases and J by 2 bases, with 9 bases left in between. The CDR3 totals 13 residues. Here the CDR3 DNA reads TGTGCCAGCAGTTCGACAGGTACCTACGAGCAGTACTTC. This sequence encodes CASSSTGTYEQYF.

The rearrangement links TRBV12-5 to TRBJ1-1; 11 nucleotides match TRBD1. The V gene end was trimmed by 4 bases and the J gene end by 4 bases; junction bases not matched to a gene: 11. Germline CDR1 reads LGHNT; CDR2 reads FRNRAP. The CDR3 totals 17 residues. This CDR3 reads CASGSSPSGTGGTEAFF. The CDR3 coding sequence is TGTGCTAGTGGTTCCTCCCCTTCCGGGACAGGGGGCACTGAAGCTTTCTTT. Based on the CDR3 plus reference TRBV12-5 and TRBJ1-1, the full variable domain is DARVTQTPRHKVTEMGQEVTMRCQPILGHNTVFWYRQTMMQGLELLAYFRNRAPLDDSGMPKDRFSAEMPDATLATLKIQPSEPRDSAVYFCASGSSPSGTGGTEAFFGQGTRLTVV.

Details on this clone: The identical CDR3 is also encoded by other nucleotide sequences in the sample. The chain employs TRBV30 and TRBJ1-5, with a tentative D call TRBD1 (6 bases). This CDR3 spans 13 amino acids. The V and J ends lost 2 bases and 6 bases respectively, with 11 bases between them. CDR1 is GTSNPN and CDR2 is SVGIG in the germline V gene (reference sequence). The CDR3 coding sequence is TGTGCCTGGAGTCGGGGGGGGGCTCAGCCCCAGCATTTT. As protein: CAWSRGGAQPQHF.

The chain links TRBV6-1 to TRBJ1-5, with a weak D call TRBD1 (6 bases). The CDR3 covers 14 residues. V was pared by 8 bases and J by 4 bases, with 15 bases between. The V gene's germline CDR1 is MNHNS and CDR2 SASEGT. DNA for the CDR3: TGTGCCAGCCTATGGGGGGGCGAGAATCAGCCCCAGCATTTT. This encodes CASLWGGENQPQHF.

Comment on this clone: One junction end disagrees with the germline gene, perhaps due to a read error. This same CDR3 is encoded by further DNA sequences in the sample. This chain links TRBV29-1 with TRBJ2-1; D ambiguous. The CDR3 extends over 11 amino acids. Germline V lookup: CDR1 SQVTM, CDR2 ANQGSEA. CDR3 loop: CSVDRYPEQFF. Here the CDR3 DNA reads TGCAGTGTTGATAGATATCCCGAGCAGTTCTTC.

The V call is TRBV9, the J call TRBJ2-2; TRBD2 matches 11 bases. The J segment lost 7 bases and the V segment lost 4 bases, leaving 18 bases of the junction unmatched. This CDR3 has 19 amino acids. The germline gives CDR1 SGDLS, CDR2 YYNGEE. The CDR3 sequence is CASSFGLAGGPIMGGELFF. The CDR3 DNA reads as TGTGCCAGCAGCTTCGGATTAGCGGGAGGGCCGATTATGGGCGGGGAGCTGTTTTTT.

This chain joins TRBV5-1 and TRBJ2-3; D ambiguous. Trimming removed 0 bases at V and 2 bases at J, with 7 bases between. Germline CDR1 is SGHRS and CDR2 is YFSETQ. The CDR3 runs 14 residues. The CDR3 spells CASSLVDSTDTQYF. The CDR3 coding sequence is TGCGCCAGCAGCTTGGTAGATTCCACAGATACGCAGTATTTT.

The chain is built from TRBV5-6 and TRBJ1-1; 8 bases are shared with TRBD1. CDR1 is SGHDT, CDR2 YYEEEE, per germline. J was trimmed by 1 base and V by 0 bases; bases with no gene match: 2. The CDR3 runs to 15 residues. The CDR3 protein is CASSLVDRGNTEAFF. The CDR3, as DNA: TGTGCCAGCAGCTTGGTTGACAGGGGGAACACTGAAGCTTTCTTT.

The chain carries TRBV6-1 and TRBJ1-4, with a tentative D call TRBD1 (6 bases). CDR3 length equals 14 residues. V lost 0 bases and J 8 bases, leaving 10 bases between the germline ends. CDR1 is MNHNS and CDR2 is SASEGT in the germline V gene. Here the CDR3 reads CASSEATGREKLFF. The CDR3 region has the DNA TGTGCCAGCAGTGAAGCAACAGGGCGGGAAAAACTGTTTTTT.

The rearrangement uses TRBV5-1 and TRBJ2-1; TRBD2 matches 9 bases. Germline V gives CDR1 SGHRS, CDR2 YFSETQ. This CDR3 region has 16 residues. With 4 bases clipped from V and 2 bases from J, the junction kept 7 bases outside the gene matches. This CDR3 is CASSPGLAPTYNEQFF. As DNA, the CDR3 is TGCGCCAGCAGCCCCGGACTAGCGCCCACCTACAATGAGCAGTTCTTC.

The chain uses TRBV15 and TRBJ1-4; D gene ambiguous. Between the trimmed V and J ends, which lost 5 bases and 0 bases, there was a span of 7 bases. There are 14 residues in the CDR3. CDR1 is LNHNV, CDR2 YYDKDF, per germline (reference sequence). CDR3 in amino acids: CATSARTTNEKLFF. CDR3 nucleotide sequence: TGTGCCACCAGCGCCAGGACAACTAATGAAAAACTGTTTTTT.

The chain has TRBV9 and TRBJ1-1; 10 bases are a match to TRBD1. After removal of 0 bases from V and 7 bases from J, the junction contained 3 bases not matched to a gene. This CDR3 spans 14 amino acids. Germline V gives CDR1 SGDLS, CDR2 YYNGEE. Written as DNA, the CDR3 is TGTGCCAGCAGCGTAGGGACAGGGGGAGGTGAAGCTTTCTTT. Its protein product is CASSVGTGGGEAFF. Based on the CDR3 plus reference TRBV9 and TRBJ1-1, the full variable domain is DSGVTQTPKHLITATGQRVTLRCSPRSGDLSVYWYQQSLDQGLQFLIQYYNGEERAKGNILERFSAQQFPDLHSELNLSSLELGDSALYFCASSVGTGGGEAFFGQGTRLTVV.